This TCR beta chain was recorded in a study of regulatory T cells in long-lasting Graves disease. Overall study findings and caveats: Persistent cases favored TRBV28, TRBJ1-2 and TRBJ2-5. The researchers studied only peripheral blood, not thyroid tissue. Newly diagnosed patients had higher TCR diversity than persistent Graves' patients did.

Time point meaning: newly diagnosed GD, antithyroid drugs for less than 3 months. From RNA extracted from PBMCs, the TCR library was made. The CDR3 loop spans 12 amino acids. Germline assignment: CDR1 SGHAT and CDR2 FQNNGV. Notes on this clonotype: As yet, its antigen is unknown. Given a much more abundant clone one base away, this may be a read error.

Sequencing libraries for TCR beta were prepared with iRepertoire HTBI primers and Arm-PCR of CDR3 regions. TCRdb processed the multiplex PCR reads anew with MiXCR; each CDR3 protein has one entry. The top ten hold 22% of the sample, which has over 300,000 distinct CDR3 sequences, around 16% seen once. The source was peripheral blood mononuclear cells (PBMCs), collected at new diagnosis, from a patient treated with antithyroid drugs. The chain combines TRBV11-2 with TRBJ1-4; D not certain. The clonotype comes from a female donor with Graves disease. In nucleotides, the CDR3 is TGTGCCAGCAGCCATCCTCTTGGACGGACGATTTTT. Residues: CASSHPLGRTIF. The complete variable domain, with remaining parts taken from reference TRBV11-2 and TRBJ1-4, reads EAGVAQSPRYKIIEKRQSVAFWCNPISGHATLYWYQQILGQGPKLLIQFQNNGVVDDSQLPKDRFSAERLKGVDSTLKIQPAKLEDSAVYLCASSHPLGRTIFGSGTQLSVL.